This T cell receptor beta chain is from a study of OX40 agonist ivuxolimab in advanced cancers. Study summary: An agonistic anti-OX40 (CD134) antibody, ivuxolimab, was used to treat the patients. General study findings and limits: Partial responders at 0.1-3.0 mg/kg showed near-lowest clonal expansion. Some of the nonresponding patients also showed low levels of normalized T-cell clonal expansion.

TCRdb's table, derived via immunoSEQ multiplex PCR, lists solely in-frame clones and lacks some. The table has tens of thousands of clones, 60% to 80% seen once. Concerning this clone itself: Its target is unknown.

Germline-derived CDR1 and CDR2 are KGHSH and LQKENI. The CDR3 sequence is 15 residues long. V was trimmed by 2 bases and J by 0 bases, leaving 10 bases between them. Individuals having autoimmune disease history or systemic immunosuppression were not enrolled. The sample in question was CD4+ or CD8+ T cells sorted from blood, obtained in a trial of the OX40 agonist ivuxolimab. This clonotype was obtained from an adult with an advanced solid tumor such as melanoma, head and neck, liver or kidney cancer. V is TRBV18 and J is TRBJ1-2, with D uncertain. The CDR3 DNA is TGTGCCAGCTCACCAGGAGTCGTAACTAACTATGGCTACACCTTC. This encodes CASSPGVVTNYGYTF.